The present TCR beta chain was sequenced within a study of T cell repertoires and Cas9 in healthy adults. Study context: SpCas9-reactive CD4 and CD8 T cells were characterized for potency, cytotoxicity and lineage. Broader study findings: SpCas9-reactive regulatory T cells reportedly mitigated SpCas9-reactive effector T cells in vitro.

In germline, CDR1 is WSHSY, CDR2 SAAADI. This CDR3 comprises 15 residues. V shed 1 base and J shed 0 bases, with 10 bases lying between them. This clone was found once. Its antigen is unknown. Using immunoSEQ multiplex PCR, the repertoire was profiled, and TCRdb retains in-frame clones only, with some absent. The profile shows tens of thousands of clones, 85% to 95% of them singletons. The clonotype comes from a human donor in good health. This chain uses TRBV10-2 with TRBJ2-7; the D is unclear. The sequencing sample was made of CD4+ effector T cells (CD127+, CD25-, CD137-, CD154-) from PBMCs; culture status not recorded. CDR3 sequence reads: CASSEWRRNSYEQYV. CDR3 DNA sequence: TGCGCCAGCAGTGAGTGGCGTAGAAACTCCTACGAGCAGTACGTC.